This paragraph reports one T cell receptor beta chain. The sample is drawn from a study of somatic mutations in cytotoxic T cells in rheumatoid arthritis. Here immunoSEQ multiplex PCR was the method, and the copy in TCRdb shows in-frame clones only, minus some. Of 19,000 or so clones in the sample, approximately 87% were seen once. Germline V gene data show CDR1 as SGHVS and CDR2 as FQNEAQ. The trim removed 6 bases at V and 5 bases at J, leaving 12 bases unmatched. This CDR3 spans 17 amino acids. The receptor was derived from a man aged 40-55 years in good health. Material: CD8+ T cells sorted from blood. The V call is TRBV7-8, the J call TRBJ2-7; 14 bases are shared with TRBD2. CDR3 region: CASSPGLAGVMTHEQYF. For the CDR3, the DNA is TGTGCCAGCAGTCCGGGACTAGCGGGAGTGATGACCCACGAGCAGTACTTC.